Sequencing of this T cell receptor (beta chain) was carried out in a study of Ad26.COV2.S vaccination and SARS-CoV-2 variants. Assay: immunoSEQ multiplex PCR; the TCRdb copy retains only in-frame clones and omits some. This table has about 480,000 clones, 87% appearing once. This clone was detected a few times. Indicated treatment: some 19 received Ad26.COV2.S at low or high dose, single or two shots; 5 received placebo; per-sample allocation not given. Samples analyzed were those drawn on day 63 after the first vaccine or placebo injection. This CDR3 region has 13 residues. V shed 4 bases and J shed 7 bases, with 14 bases lying between them. Germline CDR1 MGHDK, CDR2 SYGVNS.

This TCR was recovered from a person aged 18-65 years who received the Ad26.COV2.S COVID-19 vaccine or a placebo. The chain recombines TRBV25-1 with TRBJ2-7; D perhaps matches TRBD2 (7 bases). This material consisted of peripheral blood, taken in a trial of Ad26.COV2.S vaccine versus placebo. CDR3 residues: CASSVAGEGEQYF. CDR3 DNA: TGTGCCAGCAGTGTAGCAGGGGAGGGGGAGCAGTACTTC.